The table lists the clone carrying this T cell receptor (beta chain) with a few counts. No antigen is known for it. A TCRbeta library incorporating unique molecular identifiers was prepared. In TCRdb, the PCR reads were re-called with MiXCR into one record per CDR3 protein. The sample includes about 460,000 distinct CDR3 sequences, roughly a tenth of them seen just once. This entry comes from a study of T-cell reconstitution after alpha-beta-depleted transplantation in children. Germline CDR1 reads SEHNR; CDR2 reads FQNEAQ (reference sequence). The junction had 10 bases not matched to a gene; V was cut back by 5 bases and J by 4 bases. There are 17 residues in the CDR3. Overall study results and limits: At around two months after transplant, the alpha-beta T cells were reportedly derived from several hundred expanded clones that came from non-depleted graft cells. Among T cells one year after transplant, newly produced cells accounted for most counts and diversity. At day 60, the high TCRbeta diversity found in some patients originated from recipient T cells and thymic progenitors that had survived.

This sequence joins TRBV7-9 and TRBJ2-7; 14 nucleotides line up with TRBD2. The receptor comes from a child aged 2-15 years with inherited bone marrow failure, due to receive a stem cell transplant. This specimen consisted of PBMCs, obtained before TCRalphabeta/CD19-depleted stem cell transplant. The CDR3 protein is CASSPWTSGGPGYEQYF. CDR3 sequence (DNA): TGTGCCAGCAGCCCATGGACTAGCGGGGGGCCTGGGTACGAGCAGTACTTC.